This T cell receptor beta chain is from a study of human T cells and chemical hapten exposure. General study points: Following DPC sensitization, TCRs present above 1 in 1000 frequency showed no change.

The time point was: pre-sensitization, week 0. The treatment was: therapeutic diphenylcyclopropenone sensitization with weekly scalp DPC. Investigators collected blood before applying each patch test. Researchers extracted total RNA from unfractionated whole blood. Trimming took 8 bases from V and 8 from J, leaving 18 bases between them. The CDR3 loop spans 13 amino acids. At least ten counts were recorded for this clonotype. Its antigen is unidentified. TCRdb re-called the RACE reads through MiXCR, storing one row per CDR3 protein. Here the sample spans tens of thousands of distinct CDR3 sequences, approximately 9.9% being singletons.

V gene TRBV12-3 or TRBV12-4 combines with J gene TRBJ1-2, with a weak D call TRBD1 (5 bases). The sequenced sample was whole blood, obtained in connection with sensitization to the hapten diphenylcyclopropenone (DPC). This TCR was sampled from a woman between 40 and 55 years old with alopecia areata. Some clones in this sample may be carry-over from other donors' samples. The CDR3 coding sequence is TGTGCCAGCGCCACGACAGCGGTTCAGGGCTACACCTTC. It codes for CASATTAVQGYTF.